The present TCR beta chain was sequenced within a study of shared clonotypes between healthy human individuals. Authors' analysis steps: Owing to the provision of junction-only sequences devoid of quality scores by immunoSEQ, filtering differed. Here immunoSEQ multiplex PCR was the method, and the copy in TCRdb shows in-frame clones only, minus some. That table is the source of V, J and clone size, and D and trimming were worked out from the DNA. The table includes some 480,000 clones, roughly 78% detected once. The sequence was collected from a woman in her 40s in good health. Some clones in this sample may be carry-over from other donors' samples. The sequenced sample was PBMCs.

This CDR3 reads CAWSGGASGRETQYF. For the CDR3, the DNA is TGTGCCTGGAGTGGTGGGGCTAGCGGGAGGGAGACCCAGTACTTC. The chain employs TRBV30 and TRBJ2-5, with TRBD2 identical over 11 bases. J lost 5 bases, V lost 1 base, and 6 bases had no gene match. Germline CDR1 GTSNPN, CDR2 SVGIG (reference sequence). The CDR3 totals 15 residues.